The clone carrying this TCR beta chain was counted a few times. The antigen is not known. Its ends do not fully match the called genes, so a read error is possible. Germline V gene sequence: CDR1 MNHEY, CDR2 SMNVEV (reference sequence). The CDR3 loop spans 12 amino acids. The sample is drawn from a study of T-cell reconstitution after alpha-beta-depleted transplantation in children. Study conclusions and caveats: Once a year had passed after transplant, T-cell counts and diversity came mostly from newly produced T cells. High day-60 TCRbeta diversity in some patients came from surviving recipient T cells and thymic progenitors. Expanded graft clones numbering several hundred reportedly gave rise to alpha-beta T cells about two months after transplant.

Preparation of the TCRbeta library involved a method that used unique molecular identifiers. TCRdb used MiXCR to reprocess the PCR reads, holding one entry per CDR3 protein. Of hundreds of thousands of distinct CDR3 sequences listed, roughly 14% are singletons. Sequencing used PBMCs, obtained before TCRalphabeta/CD19-depleted stem cell transplant. The chain joins TRBV27 to TRBJ2-1, with TRBD2 identical over 7 bases. This clonotype was sampled from a girl aged 2-10 years with congenital amegakaryocytic thrombocytopenia, due to receive a stem cell transplant. CDR3 loop: CASSLRRAGGGF. DNA of the CDR3: TGTGCCAGCAGTTTGCGTCGAGCTGGGGGGGGATTC.